This T cell receptor beta chain was sequenced for a study of early stage breast cancer tumors. TCRdb's copy holds only in-frame clones and misses some; the assay was immunoSEQ multiplex PCR. This table holds some 25,000 clones, about 67% found once. V lost 4 bases, J lost 4 bases, and 11 bases stayed unmatched. Germline V gives CDR1 SGDLS, CDR2 YYNGEE. The CDR3 is made up of 18 amino acids. Comments on this clone: Its matching antigen is unknown.

Overall study findings and caveats: Enriched TCRB sequences shared across patients were mostly commonly generated sequences.

Sequences were obtained from breast tumor tissue. The chain joins TRBV9 to TRBJ2-2; 12 bases are shared with TRBD1. The clonotype comes from a person between 55 and 69 years old with breast cancer. CDR3 sequence reads: CASSPAPGQGAITGELFF. The CDR3 region has the DNA TGTGCCAGCAGCCCTGCTCCGGGACAGGGGGCGATCACCGGGGAGCTGTTTTTT. Variable domain in full (rest from reference TRBV9 and TRBJ2-2): DSGVTQTPKHLITATGQRVTLRCSPRSGDLSVYWYQQSLDQGLQFLIQYYNGEERAKGNILERFSAQQFPDLHSELNLSSLELGDSALYFCASSPAPGQGAITGELFFGEGSRLTVL.